This is a list of T cell receptor beta chains from one sample in a study of blood T cell repertoires in COVID-19. Profiled with immunoSEQ multiplex PCR; TCRdb holds only in-frame clones, not every one. The data contain 95,000 to 150,000 clones, about 80% of them singletons. Sequenced sample: peripheral blood. The receptors were sampled from a man aged 55-75 years with active or convalescent COVID-19. Both conserved end residues are trimmed from each CDR3. The size field is filled for only some rows; it gives once, few, many or a size class.

V gene,CDR3 length,clone size,J gene,CDR3 protein
TRBV5-1,12,-,TRBJ2-1,ASRGTSGTNEQF
TRBV4-3,13,-,TRBJ2-5,ASSRMTGRQETQY
TRBV3-1/TRBV3-2,13,-,TRBJ2-1,ASSQRGRSNNEQF
TRBV10-3,13,-,TRBJ2-3,AISGGGAETDTQY
TRBV7-2,13,-,TRBJ2-2,ASSPGRRDTGELF
TRBV3-1/TRBV3-2,12,-,TRBJ1-1,ASSLGQGVAEAF
TRBV6-2/TRBV6-3,14,-,TRBJ2-7,ASSYSSPGVGYEQY
TRBV28,12,-,TRBJ1-2,ASSPLDRSYGYT
TRBV6-5,12,-,TRBJ2-3,ASLQGQLADTQY
TRBV25-1,14,-,TRBJ2-1,ASSDLGGLSYNEQF
TRBV9,15,-,TRBJ2-5,ASSVSTGASIQETQY
TRBV6-6,13,once,TRBJ2-2,ASSPRVSNTGELF
TRBV6-2/TRBV6-3,13,-,TRBJ1-4,ASSLGSGAGEKLF
TRBV7-2,13,-,TRBJ2-3,ASSSSVSSTDTQY
TRBV6-1,14,-,TRBJ2-1,ASSEASGATYNEQF
TRBV7-9,11,-,TRBJ1-1,ASSFWTDSEAF
TRBV28,11,few,TRBJ2-7,ASSAQGAYEQY
TRBV7-3,10,-,TRBJ2-3,ASSSNQDTQY
TRBV20-1,12,-,TRBJ2-7,SASWASGTYEQY
TRBV5-4,14,-,TRBJ1-4,ASSPTLGQGNEKLF
TRBV28,15,-,TRBJ2-7,ASSFLGGTSASYEQY
TRBV30,11,-,TRBJ1-2,AWHRDRPYGYT
TRBV6-5,13,-,TRBJ2-3,AGLQGDSSTDTQY
TRBV7-2,13,-,TRBJ1-3,ASSYSRGSGNTIY
TRBV20-1,9,-,TRBJ1-4,SAKSGQTLF
TRBV19,10,once,TRBJ2-7,ASGTSGYEQY
TRBV3-1/TRBV3-2,14,-,TRBJ1-4,ASSQEGAAGGEKLF
TRBV24-1,12,-,TRBJ2-1,ATGRRGSYNEQF
TRBV11-3,11,-,TRBJ1-1,ASRRGLGTEAF
TRBV24-1,13,-,TRBJ2-1,ATQGVGDSYNEQF
TRBV18,12,-,TRBJ1-2,ASSSGRGNNGYT
TRBV19,11,-,TRBJ1-2,ASSRDRDTPYT
TRBV7-7,15,-,TRBJ2-7,ASSQGTGRGLAYEQY
TRBV4-3,12,few,TRBJ1-4,ASSQWGVDEKLF
TRBV28,10,-,TRBJ2-7,ASSSGGREQY
TRBV7-9,13,-,TRBJ2-2,ASSLGGANTGELF
TRBV12-3/TRBV12-4,11,once,TRBJ1-1,ACTAVLNTEAF
TRBV28,12,-,TRBJ2-1,ASSPGTSGIEQF
TRBV7-8,12,-,TRBJ2-5,AVDKGQAETTQY
TRBV7-9,15,-,TRBJ2-4,ASSLVVADLMANIQY
TRBV3-1/TRBV3-2,10,-,TRBJ2-5,ASRGRSGTQY
TRBV19,13,-,TRBJ1-6,ASSAPTEGASPLH
TRBV28,16,-,TRBJ2-6,ASSPLGAGGAGANVLT
TRBV7-8,15,-,TRBJ2-5,ASSLGVASGLQETQY
TRBV5-1,14,-,TRBJ2-1,ASSPSGLAQTNEQF
TRBV20-1,9,-,TRBJ2-7,SADREDEQY
TRBV24-1,12,-,TRBJ2-3,ATSDLTAPDTQY
TRBV10-3,17,-,TRBJ2-7,AIRPTGQTGGPGLYEQY
TRBV7-3,13,-,TRBJ2-1,ASSLGQGGLAEQF
TRBV21-1,15,-,TRBJ2-7,ASSSPSTGRYCYEQY
TRBV3-1/TRBV3-2,14,once,TRBJ2-1,ASRRTSGFLEDEQF
TRBV4-3,14,once,TRBJ2-3,ASSQGWGGSTDTQY
TRBV18,15,-,TRBJ2-4,ASSPLSAGGPRNIQY
TRBV5-4,12,-,TRBJ2-2,ASSLSSGTGELF
TRBV9,13,-,TRBJ1-3,ASSPRQSSGNTIY
TRBV19,12,-,TRBJ2-3,ASSPTGVGDTQY
TRBV4-3,10,-,TRBJ1-5,ASSGQGGAQH
TRBV7-3,11,-,TRBJ1-1,ASSRTGQTKAF
TRBV7-9,11,-,TRBJ2-1,ASSSVPPDEQF